The 7 T cell receptor beta chains listed next were all sequenced from one sample in a study of T-cell memory formation after mild COVID-19. TCRdb called the 5' RACE reads again in MiXCR, with one record for every CDR3 protein. In the table there are almost 550,000 distinct CDR3 sequences, around 21% of which are singletons. The sequenced sample was PBMCs or a T cell subset sorted from them (not recorded which). These receptors all come from an adult woman who had mild COVID-19 (a few samples of this study predate the infection). Cell type and time point are not known.

There are many counts of this clonotype. This chain connects TRBV7-2 to TRBJ2-4, with no clear D. V shed 5 bases and J shed 0 bases, with 8 bases lying between them. The CDR3 has 14 residues. The germline V gene has CDR1 SGHTA and CDR2 FQGNSA. This chain's CDR3 is CASSPEVAKNIQYF. The CDR3 DNA follows: TGTGCCAGCAGCCCAGAGGTAGCCAAAAACATTCAGTACTTC.

This chain uses TRBV6-5 with TRBJ1-4, with D tentatively TRBD1 (5 bases). Trimming removed 5 bases at V and 10 bases at J, with 17 bases between. Germline V gene sequence: CDR1 MNHEY, CDR2 SVGAGI. The CDR3 spans 14 residues. The CDR3 spells CASSPLVQGGKLFF. CDR3 nucleotide sequence: TGTGCCAGCAGTCCCCTGGTCCAGGGAGGAAAACTGTTTTTT.

This chain uses TRBV25-1 with TRBJ2-3; D gene uncertain. With 3 bases removed from V and 0 bases from J, the gap between germline ends came to 10 bases. The CDR3 has 15 amino acids. Per the germline V gene, CDR1 is MGHDK and CDR2 is SYGVNS. In nucleotides, the CDR3 is TGTGCCAGCAGTGAGGGCCAGCTAAGCACAGATACGCAGTATTTT. Translated: CASSEGQLSTDTQYF.

V and J are TRBV6-6 and TRBJ2-1, with D tentatively TRBD2 (6 bases). Trimming stripped 5 bases from V and 4 bases from J, with 15 bases between. The CDR3 covers 15 residues. Per germline, CDR1 MNHNY and CDR2 SVGAGI (reference sequence). For the CDR3, the DNA is TGTGCCAGCAGTACGCCGGGACTTCTTTACAATGAGCAGTTCTTC. The encoded protein is CASSTPGLLYNEQFF.

This clonotype showed up just a few times. The chain combines TRBV18 with TRBJ2-2, with D unresolved. The V gene lost 1 base and the J gene lost 6 bases, with 9 bases spanning the gap. Germline V CDR1 and CDR2: KGHSH, LQKENI. CDR3 length: 14 residues. CDR3 sequence reads: CASSPQVSAGELFF. As DNA, the CDR3 is TGTGCCAGCTCACCACAGGTATCCGCCGGGGAGCTGTTTTTT.

This clonotype was picked up a small number of times. V usage is TRBV7-8 and J usage is TRBJ1-5; D is unclear. Germline V gene data show CDR1 as SGHVS and CDR2 as FQNEAQ. The CDR3 has 13 residues. Trimming left V 5 bases short and J 5 bases short, with 10 bases between. This CDR3 reads CASSLLQDQPQHF. CDR3 coding DNA: TGTGCCAGCAGCCTACTTCAGGATCAGCCCCAGCATTTT. The full variable domain, its missing parts supplied by reference TRBV7-8 and TRBJ1-5, is GAGVSQSPRYKVAKRGQDVALRCDPISGHVSLFWYQQALGQGPEFLTYFQNEAQLDKSGLPSDRFFAERPEGSVSTLKIQRTQQEDSAVYLCASSLLQDQPQHFGDGTRLSIL.

This clonotype was seen more than once but under ten times. J is TRBJ2-5 and V is TRBV7-8; 8 nucleotides match TRBD1. The CDR3 totals 13 residues. Germline CDR1 reads SGHVS; CDR2 reads FQNEAQ. Losses at the gene ends were 7 bases for V and 5 bases for J; bases not matched to a gene: 6. CDR3 coding DNA: TGTGCCAGCACCCAGGGGGCGCGGGAGACCCAGTACTTC. It encodes CASTQGARETQYF.